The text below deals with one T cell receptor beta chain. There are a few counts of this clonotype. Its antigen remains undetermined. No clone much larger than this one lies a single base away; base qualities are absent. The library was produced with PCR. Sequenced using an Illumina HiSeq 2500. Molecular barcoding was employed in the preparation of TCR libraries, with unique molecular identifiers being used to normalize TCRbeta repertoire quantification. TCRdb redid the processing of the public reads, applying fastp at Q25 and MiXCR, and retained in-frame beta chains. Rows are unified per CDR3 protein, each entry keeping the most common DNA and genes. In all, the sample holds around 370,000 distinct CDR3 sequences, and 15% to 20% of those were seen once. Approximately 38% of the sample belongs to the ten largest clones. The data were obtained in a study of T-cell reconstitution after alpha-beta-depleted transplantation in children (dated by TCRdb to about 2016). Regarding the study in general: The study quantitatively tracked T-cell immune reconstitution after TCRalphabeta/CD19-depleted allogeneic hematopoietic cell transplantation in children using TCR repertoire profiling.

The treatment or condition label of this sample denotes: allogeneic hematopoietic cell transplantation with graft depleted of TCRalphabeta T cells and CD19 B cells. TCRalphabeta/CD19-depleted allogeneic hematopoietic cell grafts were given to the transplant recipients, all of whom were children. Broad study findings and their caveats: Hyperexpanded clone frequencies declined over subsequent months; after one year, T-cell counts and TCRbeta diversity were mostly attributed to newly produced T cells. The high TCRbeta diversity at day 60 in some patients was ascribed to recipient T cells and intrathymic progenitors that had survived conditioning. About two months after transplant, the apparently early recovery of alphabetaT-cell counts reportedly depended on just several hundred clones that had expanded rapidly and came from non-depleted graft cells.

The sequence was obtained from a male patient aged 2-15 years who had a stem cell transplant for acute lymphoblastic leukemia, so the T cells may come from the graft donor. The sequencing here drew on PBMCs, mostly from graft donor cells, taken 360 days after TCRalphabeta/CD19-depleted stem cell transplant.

The CDR3 protein is CASSQGQVWATGANVLTF. The sequenced DNA is TGCGCCAGCAGCCAAGGTCAGGTTTGGGCAACTGGGGCCAACGTCCTGACTTTC. The chain links TRBV4-3 with TRBJ2-6; the D segment cannot be called with confidence. Reading the germline V gene gives CDR1 LGHNA and CDR2 YSLEER. V and J lose 1 base and 2 bases, and a span of 15 bases separates them. From its cysteine to its phenylalanine, the CDR3 spans 18 amino acids. The read is trimmed to its CDR3 DNA, 54 bases read in frame from base 1.